A single sample is the source of the 24 T cell receptor beta chains below, sequenced in a study of blood T cell repertoires in COVID-19. The protocol was immunoSEQ multiplex PCR, while the TCRdb copy is restricted to in-frame clones and leaves out a portion. The repertoire holds around 180,000 clones, approximately 83% seen once, with 9.5% to 13% in the top ten. Input material: peripheral blood. The source is a human donor with active or convalescent COVID-19. The donor label of this sample is uncertain.

The CDR3 sequence is CASRPSGGTEAFF. As DNA, the CDR3 is TGTGCCAGCAGGCCTTCCGGGGGAACTGAAGCTTTCTTT. J is TRBJ1-1 and V is TRBV6-2 or TRBV6-3; D is possibly TRBD1 (5 bases). Trimming pared 6 bases from V and 5 bases from J, leaving 13 bases between. The CDR3 is made up of 13 amino acids. Germline CDR1 is MNHEY and CDR2 is SVGEGT.

The sample holds a few counts of this clone. The chain has TRBV6-5 and TRBJ2-4; no reliable D call. This CDR3 has 13 residues. The V end lost 2 bases, the J end lost 5 bases, and 7 bases lay between the germline ends. Germline assignment: CDR1 MNHEY and CDR2 SVGAGI. The CDR3 DNA reads as TGTGCCAGCAGTTACGTAGGAGAAAACATTCAGTACTTC. Amino acid sequence: CASSYVGENIQYF.

This rearrangement joins TRBV11-3 to TRBJ2-1, with D possibly TRBD1 on 6 matching bases. Trimming stripped 4 bases from V and 1 base from J, with 8 bases between. Germline-derived CDR1 and CDR2 are SGHNT and YENEEA. The CDR3 has 14 amino acids. The DNA for the CDR3 is TGTGCCAGCAGCTCGCAGGGGTCCTACAATGAGCAGTTCTTC. Its protein product is CASSSQGSYNEQFF.

Of note for this clone: At one boundary the junction diverges from the germline segment, which might be a read error. The chain has TRBV7-8 and TRBJ2-2; the D gene is possibly TRBD1 (5 bases). The CDR3 extends over 16 amino acids. CDR1 is SGHVS, CDR2 FQNEAQ, per germline. CDR3: CASRLEGVTNTGELFF. CDR3 nucleotides: TGTGCCAGCAGATTAGAAGGGGTCACGAACACCGGGGAGCTGTTTTTT.

This chain joins TRBV3-1 (or the pseudogene TRBV3-2) and TRBJ1-3; weak D call: TRBD1 (5 bases). The germline CDR1 and CDR2 sequences are LGHDT and YNNKEL (reference sequence). CDR3 length: 14 amino acids. V lost 1 base and J 4 bases, leaving 8 bases between the germline ends. The DNA of the CDR3 is TGTGCCAGCAGCCAAGTGGCAGGGGGAAACACCATATATTTT. Protein product: CASSQVAGGNTIYF.

The chain couples TRBV12-3 or TRBV12-4 to TRBJ2-7; D perhaps matches TRBD2 (6 bases). With 5 bases removed from V and 3 bases from J, the gap between germline ends came to 11 bases. This CDR3 contains 13 residues. The CDR3 spells CASSKDYLYEQYF. The CDR3 DNA reads as TGTGCCAGCAGTAAGGACTACCTCTACGAGCAGTACTTC.

This clone was seen a single time. The chain joins TRBV5-8 to TRBJ2-6; a possible D gene is TRBD2 (6 bases). With 4 bases removed from V and 3 bases from J, the gap between germline ends came to 8 bases. The CDR3 spans 14 residues. Germline-derived CDR1 and CDR2 are SGHTS and YDEGEE. This chain's CDR3 is CASSGGSGANVLTF. As DNA, the CDR3 is TGTGCCAGCAGCGGAGGGAGTGGGGCCAACGTCCTGACTTTC.

V is TRBV28 and J is TRBJ2-3; D unresolved. Per the germline V gene, CDR1 is MDHEN and CDR2 is SYDVKM. The CDR3 is made up of 13 amino acids. The V end was cut by 4 bases, the J end by 3 bases, with 8 bases between. CDR3 in amino acids: CASSYTETDTQYF. CDR3 DNA: TGTGCCAGCAGTTACACCGAAACAGATACGCAGTATTTT.

This chain connects TRBV6-6 to TRBJ1-3, with D hard to call. V was clipped by 8 bases and J by 0 bases, with 17 bases between them. The CDR3 has 16 residues. Germline lookup yields CDR1 MNHNY and CDR2 SVGAGI (reference sequence). This chain's CDR3 is CASSPTFSLSGNTIYF. The CDR3 region has the DNA TGTGCCAGCTCCCCTACGTTTAGTCTCTCTGGAAACACCATATATTTT.

This chain uses TRBV4-3 with TRBJ1-2, with D perhaps matching TRBD1 (5 bases). Trimming removed 6 bases at V and 2 bases at J, with 16 bases between. This CDR3 is 15 amino acids long. Germline V gives CDR1 LGHNA, CDR2 YSLEER. CDR3 in amino acids: CASSPFQGQNYGYTF. CDR3 bases: TGCGCCAGCAGTCCTTTTCAGGGTCAAAACTATGGCTACACCTTC.

The chain uses TRBV2 and TRBJ1-3; a possible D gene is TRBD1 (5 bases). Germline values: CDR1 SNHLY, CDR2 FYNNEI. V dropped 3 bases and J dropped 0 bases, with 12 bases sitting between them. CDR3 length equals 16 residues. DNA for the CDR3: TGTGCCAGCAGTGAGGTGGGGCCTCGCTCTGGAAACACCATATATTTT. Protein sequence: CASSEVGPRSGNTIYF.

The CDR3 DNA reads as TGTGCCAGCAGCTTAGGGGCGGGAACCTACAATGAGCAGTTCTTC. Translated: CASSLGAGTYNEQFF. The rearrangement links TRBV11-2 to TRBJ2-1, with D maybe TRBD2 (6 bases). The CDR3 contains 15 residues. V lost 1 base to trimming and J lost 2 bases, with 9 bases between them. Germline CDR1 reads SGHAT; CDR2 reads FQNNGV.

The rearrangement links TRBV6-5 to TRBJ2-7, with a weak D call TRBD2 (5 bases). CDR1 and CDR2 from the germline V gene are MNHEY and SVGAGI. The CDR3 is 14 residues long. V was pared by 5 bases and J by 1 base, with 12 bases between. The CDR3 DNA is TGTGCCAGCAGTAGAGAGAGGGAGTCCTACGAGCAGTACTTC. It specifies CASSRERESYEQYF.

CDR3 sequence (DNA): TGTGCCAGCTCAGTGTCCAGCTCCTACAATGAGCAGTTCTTC. Its translation is CASSVSSSYNEQFF. V and J are TRBV18 and TRBJ2-1; D ambiguous. Germline loops: CDR1 KGHSH, CDR2 LQKENI. The length of the CDR3 is 14 residues. V gave up 5 bases and J gave up 0 bases, with 8 bases separating them.

The chain combines TRBV6-2 or TRBV6-3 with TRBJ1-1; D possibly corresponds to TRBD1 (5 bases). CDR3 length: 17 residues. Trimming pared 4 bases from V and 4 bases from J, leaving 22 bases between. Looked up from germline, CDR1 is MNHEY and CDR2 is SVGEGT. The CDR3 protein is CASSSIFHRSGITEAFF. The CDR3 bases are TGTGCCAGCAGTTCAATATTCCACAGGTCTGGTATCACTGAAGCTTTCTTT.

J is TRBJ1-6 and V is TRBV7-9, with 8 positions matching TRBD1. The germline V gene has CDR1 SEHNR and CDR2 FQNEAQ (reference sequence). With V trimmed by 2 bases and J by 7 bases, 13 bases remained unmatched. The CDR3 contains 18 residues. The CDR3 reads CASSLIPDRGQRNSPLHF. In nucleotides, the CDR3 is TGTGCCAGCAGCTTAATCCCAGACAGGGGACAGAGAAATTCACCCCTCCACTTT.

The rearrangement links TRBV11-2 to TRBJ2-7; TRBD1 matches at 7 bases. The CDR3 consists of 14 residues. Germline loops: CDR1 SGHAT, CDR2 FQNNGV. V was pared by 7 bases and J by 4 bases, with 10 bases of the junction left unmatched. This chain's CDR3 is CASTSLGTDYEQYF. CDR3 DNA sequence: TGTGCCAGCACCTCTTTAGGGACAGATTACGAGCAGTACTTC.

This clone was observed once. This rearrangement joins TRBV28 to TRBJ1-2, with D perhaps TRBD1 (6 bases). Trimming removed 7 bases at V and 5 bases at J, with 14 bases between. Germline loops: CDR1 MDHEN, CDR2 SYDVKM. The CDR3 covers 13 residues. The DNA of the CDR3 is TGTGCCAGCACTACGACAGGACCTTATGGCTACACCTTC. Translating gives CASTTTGPYGYTF.

In this sample, this clone turned up once. The rearrangement links TRBV5-4 to TRBJ2-1, with 13 nucleotides matching TRBD2. The CDR3 has 14 amino acids. With V trimmed by 5 bases and J by 6 bases, 2 bases remained unmatched. Germline assignment: CDR1 SGHNT and CDR2 YYREEE (reference sequence). CDR3 region: CASRLAGGRNEQFF. The CDR3 coding sequence is TGTGCCAGCAGACTAGCGGGAGGGCGCAATGAGCAGTTCTTC.

The chain carries TRBV27 and TRBJ2-3; possibly TRBD1 for D (6 bases). Germline V gene lookup returns CDR1 MNHEY and CDR2 SMNVEV (reference sequence). Trimming removed 6 bases from V and 2 bases from J, with 15 bases in between. CDR3 length: 15 residues. The CDR3 here is CASSPWGTTTDTQYF. CDR3 coding DNA: TGTGCCAGCAGCCCATGGGGGACAACCACAGATACGCAGTATTTT.

V and J are TRBV6-5 and TRBJ1-2; weak D call: TRBD1 (6 bases). Trimming cost V 6 bases and J 4 bases, with 9 bases left between them. The CDR3 runs to 12 residues. The germline V gene has CDR1 MNHEY and CDR2 SVGAGI. The CDR3 sequence: CASRQGSYGYTF. In DNA form, the CDR3 reads TGTGCCAGCAGACAGGGATCCTATGGCTACACCTTC.

The V and J genes are TRBV9 and TRBJ1-1; D unclear. Germline CDR1 and CDR2: SGDLS and YYNGEE. The V and J ends lost 0 bases and 1 base respectively, with 10 bases between them. The CDR3 has 15 residues. CDR3 in amino acids: CASSVASQPNTEAFF. CDR3 nucleotides: TGTGCCAGCAGCGTAGCTTCACAGCCGAACACTGAAGCTTTCTTT.

The chain carries TRBV7-9 and TRBJ2-7; weak D call: TRBD1 (5 bases). V lost 4 bases, J lost 5 bases, and 9 bases lay in between. Germline V gene lookup returns CDR1 SEHNR and CDR2 FQNEAQ (reference sequence). This CDR3 contains 12 residues. This chain's CDR3 is CASSSQGDEQYF. Written as DNA, the CDR3 is TGTGCCAGCAGCTCTCAGGGTGACGAGCAGTACTTC.

This clone was counted between two and nine times. The chain links TRBV5-1 to TRBJ2-5; possible D gene TRBD1, 6 bases. The V and J ends lost 4 bases and 1 base respectively, with 11 bases between them. The length of the CDR3 is 14 residues. Germline CDR1 and CDR2: SGHRS and YFSETQ. The CDR3 spells CASSPQGAQETQYF. DNA of the CDR3: TGCGCCAGCAGCCCACAGGGAGCCCAAGAGACCCAGTACTTC. The full variable domain, completed using reference TRBV5-1 and TRBJ2-5, is KAGVTQTPRYLIKTRGQQVTLSCSPISGHRSVSWYQQTPGQGLQFLFEYFSETQRNKGNFPGRFSGRQFSNSRSEMNVSTLELGDSALYLCASSPQGAQETQYFGPGTRLLVL.